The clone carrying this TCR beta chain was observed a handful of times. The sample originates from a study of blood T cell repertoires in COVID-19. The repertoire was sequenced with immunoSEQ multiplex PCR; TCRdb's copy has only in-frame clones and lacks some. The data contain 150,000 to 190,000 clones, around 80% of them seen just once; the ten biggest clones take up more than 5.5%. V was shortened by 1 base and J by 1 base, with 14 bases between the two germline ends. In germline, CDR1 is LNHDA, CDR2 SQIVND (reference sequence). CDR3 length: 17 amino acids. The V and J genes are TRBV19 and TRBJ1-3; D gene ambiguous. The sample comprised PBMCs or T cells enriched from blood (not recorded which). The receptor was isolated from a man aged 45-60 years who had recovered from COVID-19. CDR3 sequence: CASSIARTPLSGNTIYF. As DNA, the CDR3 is TGTGCCAGTAGTATAGCCCGGACTCCCTTGTCTGGAAACACCATATATTTT.